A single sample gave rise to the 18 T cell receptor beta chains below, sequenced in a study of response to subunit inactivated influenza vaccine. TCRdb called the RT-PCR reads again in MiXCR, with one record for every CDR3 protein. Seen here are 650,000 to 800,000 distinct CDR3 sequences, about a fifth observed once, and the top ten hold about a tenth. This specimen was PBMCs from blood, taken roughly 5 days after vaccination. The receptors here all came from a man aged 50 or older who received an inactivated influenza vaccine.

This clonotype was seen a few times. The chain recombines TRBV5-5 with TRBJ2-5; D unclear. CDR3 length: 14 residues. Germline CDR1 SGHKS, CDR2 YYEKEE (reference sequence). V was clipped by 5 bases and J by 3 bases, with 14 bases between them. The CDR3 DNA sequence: TGTGCCAGCAGGTCGTACGGTCAGAAAGAGACCCAGTACTTC. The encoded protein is CASRSYGQKETQYF.

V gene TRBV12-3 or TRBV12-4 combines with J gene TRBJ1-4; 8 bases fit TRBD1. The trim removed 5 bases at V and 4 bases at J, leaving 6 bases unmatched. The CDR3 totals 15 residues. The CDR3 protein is CASSPGTGYNEKLFF. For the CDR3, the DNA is TGTGCCAGCAGTCCCGGGACAGGTTATAATGAAAAACTGTTTTTT.

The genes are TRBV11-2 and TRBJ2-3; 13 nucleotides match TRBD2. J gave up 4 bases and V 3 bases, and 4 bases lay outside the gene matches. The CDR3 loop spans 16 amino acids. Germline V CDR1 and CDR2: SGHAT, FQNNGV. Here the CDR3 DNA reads TGTGCCAGCAGCTTTACTAGCGGGAGGGCCTCAGATACGCAGTATTTT. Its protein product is CASSFTSGRASDTQYF.

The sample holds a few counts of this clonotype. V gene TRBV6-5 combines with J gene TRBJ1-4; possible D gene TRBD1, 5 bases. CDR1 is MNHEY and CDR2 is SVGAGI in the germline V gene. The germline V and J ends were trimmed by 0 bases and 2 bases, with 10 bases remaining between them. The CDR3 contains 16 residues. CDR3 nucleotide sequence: TGTGCCAGCAGTTACTCGAACGAGGGGACTAATGAAAAACTGTTTTTT. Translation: CASSYSNEGTNEKLFF.

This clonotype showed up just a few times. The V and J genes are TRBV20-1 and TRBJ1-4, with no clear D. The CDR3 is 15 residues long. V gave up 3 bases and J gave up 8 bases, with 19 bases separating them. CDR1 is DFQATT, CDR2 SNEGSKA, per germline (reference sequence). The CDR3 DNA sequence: TGCAGTGCTAGTCCTCGCGTGTCCGCTGCCGAAAAACTGTTTTTT. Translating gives CSASPRVSAAEKLFF.

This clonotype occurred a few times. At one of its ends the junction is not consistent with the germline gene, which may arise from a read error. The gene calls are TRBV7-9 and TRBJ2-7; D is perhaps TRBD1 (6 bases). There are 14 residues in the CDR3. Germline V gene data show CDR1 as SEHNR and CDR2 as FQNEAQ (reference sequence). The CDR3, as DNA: TGTGCCAGCAACTTAGCGTCCTCAGGGGCCGAGCAGTACTTC. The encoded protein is CASNLASSGAEQYF.

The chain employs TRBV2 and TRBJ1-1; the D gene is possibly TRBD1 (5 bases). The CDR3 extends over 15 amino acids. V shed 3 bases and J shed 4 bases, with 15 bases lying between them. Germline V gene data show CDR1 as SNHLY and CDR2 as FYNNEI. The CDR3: CASSERGARVTEAFF. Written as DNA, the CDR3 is TGTGCCAGCAGTGAGAGGGGAGCCCGGGTCACTGAAGCTTTCTTT.

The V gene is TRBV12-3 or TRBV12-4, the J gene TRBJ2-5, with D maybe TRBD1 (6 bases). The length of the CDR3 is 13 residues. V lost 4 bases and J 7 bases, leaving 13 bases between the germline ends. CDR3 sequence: CASSSGTSGTQYF. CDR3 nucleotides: TGTGCCAGCAGTTCCGGGACATCCGGGACCCAGTACTTC.

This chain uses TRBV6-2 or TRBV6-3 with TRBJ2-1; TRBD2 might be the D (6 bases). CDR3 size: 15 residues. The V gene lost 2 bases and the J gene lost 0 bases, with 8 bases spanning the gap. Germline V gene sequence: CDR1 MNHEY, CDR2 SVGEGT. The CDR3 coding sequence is TGTGCCAGCAGTTACGTCGGGAGCTCCTACAATGAGCAGTTCTTC. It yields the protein CASSYVGSSYNEQFF.

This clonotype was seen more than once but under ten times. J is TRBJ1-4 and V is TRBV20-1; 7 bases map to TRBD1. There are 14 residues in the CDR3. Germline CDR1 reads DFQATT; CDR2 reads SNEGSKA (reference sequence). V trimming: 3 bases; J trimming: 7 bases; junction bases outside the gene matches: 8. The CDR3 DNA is TGCAGTGCTAGGGAGGACAGGAATTTTGAAAAACTGTTTTTT. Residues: CSAREDRNFEKLFF.

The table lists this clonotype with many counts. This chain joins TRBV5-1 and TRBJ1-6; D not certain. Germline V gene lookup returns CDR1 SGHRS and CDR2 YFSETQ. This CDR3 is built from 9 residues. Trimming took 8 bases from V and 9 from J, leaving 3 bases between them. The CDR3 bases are TGCGCCAGTTCTTCACCCCTCCACTTT. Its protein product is CASSSPLHF.

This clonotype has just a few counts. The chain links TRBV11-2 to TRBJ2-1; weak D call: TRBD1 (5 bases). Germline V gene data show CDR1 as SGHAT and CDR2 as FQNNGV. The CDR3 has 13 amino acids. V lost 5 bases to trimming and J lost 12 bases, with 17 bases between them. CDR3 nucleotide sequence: TGTGCCAGCAGCCCTAGGGGTCCGACCACGCAGTTCTTC. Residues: CASSPRGPTTQFF.

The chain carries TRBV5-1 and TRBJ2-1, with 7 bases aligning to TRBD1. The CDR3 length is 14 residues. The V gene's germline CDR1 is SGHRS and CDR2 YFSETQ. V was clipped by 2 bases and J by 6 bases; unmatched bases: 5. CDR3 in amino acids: CASSFTAGGNEQFF. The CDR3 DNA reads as TGCGCCAGCAGCTTCACCGCAGGGGGCAATGAGCAGTTCTTC.

The CDR3, as DNA: TGCAGTGCTCGTATGGGACTAGCGGGACCGTACAATGAGCAGTTCTTC. It codes for CSARMGLAGPYNEQFF. J is TRBJ2-1 and V is TRBV20-1; 13 nucleotides agree with TRBD2. The CDR3 is 16 residues long. Germline trimming cut 5 bases from V and 4 bases from J; bases unmatched to any gene: 8. Germline CDR1 DFQATT, CDR2 SNEGSKA (reference sequence).

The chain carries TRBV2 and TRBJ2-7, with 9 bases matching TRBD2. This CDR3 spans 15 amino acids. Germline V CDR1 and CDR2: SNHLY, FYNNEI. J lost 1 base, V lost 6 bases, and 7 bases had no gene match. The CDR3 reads CASRDLAGTSYEQYF. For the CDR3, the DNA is TGTGCCAGCAGAGATCTAGCGGGGACTTCCTACGAGCAGTACTTC.

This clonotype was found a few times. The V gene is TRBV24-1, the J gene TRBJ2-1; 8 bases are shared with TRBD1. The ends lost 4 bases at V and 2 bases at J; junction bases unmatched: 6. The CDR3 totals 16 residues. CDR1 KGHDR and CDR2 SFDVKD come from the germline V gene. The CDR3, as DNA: TGTGCCACCAGTGACTCAGGGGGCGGAACCTACAATGAGCAGTTCTTC. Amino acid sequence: CATSDSGGGTYNEQFF.

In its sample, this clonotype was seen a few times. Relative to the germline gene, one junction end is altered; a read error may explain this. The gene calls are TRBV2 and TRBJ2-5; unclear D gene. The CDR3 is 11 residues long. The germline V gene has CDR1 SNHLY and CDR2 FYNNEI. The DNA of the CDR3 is TGTGCCAGCCGTGACCCGGGCCCGGAGTACTTC. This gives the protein CASRDPGPEYF.

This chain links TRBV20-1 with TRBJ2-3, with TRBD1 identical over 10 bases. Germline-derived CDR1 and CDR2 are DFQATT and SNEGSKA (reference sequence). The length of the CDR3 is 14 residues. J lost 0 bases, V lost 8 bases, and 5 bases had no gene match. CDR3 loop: CSTGTGDSTDTQYF. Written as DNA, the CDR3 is TGCAGTACGGGGACAGGGGATAGCACAGATACGCAGTATTTT.